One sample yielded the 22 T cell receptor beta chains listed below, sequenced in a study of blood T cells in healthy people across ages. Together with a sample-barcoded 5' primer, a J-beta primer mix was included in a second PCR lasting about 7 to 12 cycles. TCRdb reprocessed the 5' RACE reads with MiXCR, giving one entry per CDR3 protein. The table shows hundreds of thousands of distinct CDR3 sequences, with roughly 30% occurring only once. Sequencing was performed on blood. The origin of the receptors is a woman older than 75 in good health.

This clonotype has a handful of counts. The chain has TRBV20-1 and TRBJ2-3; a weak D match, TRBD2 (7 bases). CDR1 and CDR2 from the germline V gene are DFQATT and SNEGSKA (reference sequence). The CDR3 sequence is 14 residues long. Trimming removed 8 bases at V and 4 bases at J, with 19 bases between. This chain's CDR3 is CSIRRGGTADTQYF. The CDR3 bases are TGCAGTATAAGGAGGGGGGGCACCGCAGATACGCAGTATTTT.

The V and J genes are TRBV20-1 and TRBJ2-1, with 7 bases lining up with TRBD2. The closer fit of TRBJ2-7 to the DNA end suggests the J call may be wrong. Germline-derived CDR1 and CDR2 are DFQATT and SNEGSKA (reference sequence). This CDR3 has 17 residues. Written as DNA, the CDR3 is TGCAGTGCTAGAGAAGTCGGTAGCGGGTACTCCTACAATGAGCAGTACTTC. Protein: CSAREVGSGYSYNEQYF.

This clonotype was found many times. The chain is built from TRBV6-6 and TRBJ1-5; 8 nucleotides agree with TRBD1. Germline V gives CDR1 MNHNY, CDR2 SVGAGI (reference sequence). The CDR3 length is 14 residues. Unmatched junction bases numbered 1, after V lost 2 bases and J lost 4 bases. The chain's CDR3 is CASSYGQGNQPQHF. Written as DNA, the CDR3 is TGTGCCAGCAGTTACGGACAGGGTAATCAGCCCCAGCATTTT.

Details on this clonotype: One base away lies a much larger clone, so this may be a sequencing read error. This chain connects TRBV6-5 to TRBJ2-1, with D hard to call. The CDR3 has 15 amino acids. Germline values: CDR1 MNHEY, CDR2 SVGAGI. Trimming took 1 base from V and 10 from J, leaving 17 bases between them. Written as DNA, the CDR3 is TGTGCCAGCAGTTACTACGACCGGGCCAACTACGAGCAGTTCTTC. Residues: CASSYYDRANYEQFF.

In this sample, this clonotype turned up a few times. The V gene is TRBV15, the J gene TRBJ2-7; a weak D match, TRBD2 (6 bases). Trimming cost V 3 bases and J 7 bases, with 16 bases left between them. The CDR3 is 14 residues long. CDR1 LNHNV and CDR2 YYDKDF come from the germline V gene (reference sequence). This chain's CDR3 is CATSRGTVSNEQYF. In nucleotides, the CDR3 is TGTGCCACCAGCAGGGGGACTGTCTCCAATGAGCAGTACTTC.

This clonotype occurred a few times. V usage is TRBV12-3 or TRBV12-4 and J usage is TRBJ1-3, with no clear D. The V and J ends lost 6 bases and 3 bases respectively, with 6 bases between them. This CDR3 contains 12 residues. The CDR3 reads CASSTHGNTIYF. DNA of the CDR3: TGTGCCAGCAGCACTCATGGAAACACCATATATTTT.

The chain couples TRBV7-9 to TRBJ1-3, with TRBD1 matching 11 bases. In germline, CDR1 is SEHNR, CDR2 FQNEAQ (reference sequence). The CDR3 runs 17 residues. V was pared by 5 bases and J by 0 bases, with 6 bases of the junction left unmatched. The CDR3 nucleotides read TGTGCCAGCAGCCCCTGGGACAGGGGGGGCTCTGGAAACACCATATATTTT. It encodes CASSPWDRGGSGNTIYF.

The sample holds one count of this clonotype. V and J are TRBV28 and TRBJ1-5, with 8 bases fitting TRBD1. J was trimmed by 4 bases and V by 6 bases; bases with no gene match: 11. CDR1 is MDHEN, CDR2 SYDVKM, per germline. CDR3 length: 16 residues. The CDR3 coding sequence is TGTGCCAGCAGGCAAAGACAGGGGTCTGGAAATCAGCCCCAGCATTTT. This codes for CASRQRQGSGNQPQHF.

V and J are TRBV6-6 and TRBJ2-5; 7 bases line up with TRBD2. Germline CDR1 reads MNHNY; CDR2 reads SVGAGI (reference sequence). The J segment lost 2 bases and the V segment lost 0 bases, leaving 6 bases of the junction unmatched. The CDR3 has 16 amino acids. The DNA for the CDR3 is TGTGCCAGCAGTTACTCGACACCTAGCGGACAAGAGACCCAGTACTTC. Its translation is CASSYSTPSGQETQYF.

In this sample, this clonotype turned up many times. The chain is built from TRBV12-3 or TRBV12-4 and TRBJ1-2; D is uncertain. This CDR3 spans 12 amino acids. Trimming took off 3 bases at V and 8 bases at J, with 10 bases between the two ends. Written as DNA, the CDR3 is TGTGCCAGCAGTTTCGGGCAGAAAGGCTACACCTTC. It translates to CASSFGQKGYTF.

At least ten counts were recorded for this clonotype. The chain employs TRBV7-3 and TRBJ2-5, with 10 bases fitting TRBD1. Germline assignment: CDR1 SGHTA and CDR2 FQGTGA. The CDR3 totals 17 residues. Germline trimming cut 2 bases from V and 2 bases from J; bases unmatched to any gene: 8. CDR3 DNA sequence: TGTGCCAGCAGCTTAGGTCCGACAGGGGGCTGGCAAGAGACCCAGTACTTC. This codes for CASSLGPTGGWQETQYF.

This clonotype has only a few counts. CDR3 coding DNA: TGTGCCAGCAGTTACTCGAGTTATTGGGACAGGGCCCCGGGCACTGAAGCTTTCTTT. Translating it yields CASSYSSYWDRAPGTEAFF. The V and J genes are TRBV6-5 and TRBJ1-1, with TRBD1 matching 9 bases. In germline, CDR1 is MNHEY, CDR2 SVGAGI. Germline trimming cut 0 bases from V and 4 bases from J; bases unmatched to any gene: 15. This CDR3 has 19 residues.

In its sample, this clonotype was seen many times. CDR3: CASSLVGRGHGYTF. In nucleotides, the CDR3 is TGTGCCAGCAGCTTGGTCGGCAGGGGGCATGGCTACACCTTC. The chain joins TRBV5-5 to TRBJ1-2, with TRBD1 matching over 8 bases. The V gene end was trimmed by 0 bases and the J gene end by 6 bases; junction bases not matched to a gene: 4. Germline lookup yields CDR1 SGHKS and CDR2 YYEKEE (reference sequence). The CDR3 covers 14 residues. Combining the CDR3 with reference TRBV5-5 and TRBJ1-2 gives the whole variable domain DAGVTQSPTHLIKTRGQQVTLRCSPISGHKSVSWYQQVLGQGPQFIFQYYEKEERGRGNFPDRFSARQFPNYSSELNVNALLLGDSALYLCASSLVGRGHGYTFGSGTRLTVV.

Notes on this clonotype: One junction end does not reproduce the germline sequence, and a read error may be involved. CDR3 DNA: TGTGCCTGCAGCCCCGGACTAGCGGGAGGGCCTAGTTCCTACAATGAGCAGTTCTTC. Amino acid sequence: CACSPGLAGGPSSYNEQFF. V and J are TRBV6-1 and TRBJ2-1, with 15 bases that match TRBD2. CDR1 and CDR2 (germline): MNHNS, SASEGT. The CDR3 extends over 19 amino acids.

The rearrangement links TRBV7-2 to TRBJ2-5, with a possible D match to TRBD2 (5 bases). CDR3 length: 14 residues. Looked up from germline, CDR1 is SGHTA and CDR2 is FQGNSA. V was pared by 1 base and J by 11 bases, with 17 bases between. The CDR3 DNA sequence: TGTGCCAGCAGCTTAGAAGTCGGACGGGGAGAGCAGTACTTC. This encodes CASSLEVGRGEQYF.

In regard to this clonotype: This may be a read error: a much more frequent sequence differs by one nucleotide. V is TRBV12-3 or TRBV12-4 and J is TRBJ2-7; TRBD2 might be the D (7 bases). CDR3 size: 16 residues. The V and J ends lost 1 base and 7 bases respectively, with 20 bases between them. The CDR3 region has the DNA TGTGCCAGCAGTTTAGGGACGGGGGGCCTGAGGAATGAGCAGTACTTC. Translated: CASSLGTGGLRNEQYF.

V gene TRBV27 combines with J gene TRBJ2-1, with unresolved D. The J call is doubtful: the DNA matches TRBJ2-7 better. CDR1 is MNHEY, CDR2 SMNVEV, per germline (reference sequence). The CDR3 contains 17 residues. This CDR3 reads CASSSSPLYGAYNEQYF. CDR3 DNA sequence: TGTGCCAGCAGTTCTTCCCCTCTCTATGGCGCCTACAATGAGCAGTACTTC.

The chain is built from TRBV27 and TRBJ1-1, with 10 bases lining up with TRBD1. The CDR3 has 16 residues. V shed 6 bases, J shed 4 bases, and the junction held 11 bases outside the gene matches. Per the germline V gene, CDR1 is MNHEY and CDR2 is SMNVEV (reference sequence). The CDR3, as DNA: TGTGCCAGCAGCCCCGGGACAGGGGACATCGCCACTGAAGCTTTCTTT. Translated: CASSPGTGDIATEAFF.

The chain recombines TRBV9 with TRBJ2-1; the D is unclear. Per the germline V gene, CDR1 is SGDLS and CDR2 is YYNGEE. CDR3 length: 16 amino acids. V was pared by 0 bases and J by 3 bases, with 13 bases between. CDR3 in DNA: TGTGCCAGCAGCGTAGGTTCAGGCTTTGACTACAATGAGCAGTTCTTC. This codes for CASSVGSGFDYNEQFF.

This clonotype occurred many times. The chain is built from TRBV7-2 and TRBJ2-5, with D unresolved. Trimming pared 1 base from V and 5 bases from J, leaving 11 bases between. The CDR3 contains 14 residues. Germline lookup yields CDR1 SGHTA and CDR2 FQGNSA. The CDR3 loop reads CASSLESILETQYF. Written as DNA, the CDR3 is TGTGCCAGCAGCTTAGAAAGCATTTTGGAGACCCAGTACTTC. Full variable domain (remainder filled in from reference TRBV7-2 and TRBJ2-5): GAGVSQSPSNKVTEKGKDVELRCDPISGHTALYWYRQSLGQGLEFLIYFQGNSAPDKSGLPSDRFSAERTGGSVSTLTIQRTQQEDSAVYLCASSLESILETQYFGPGTRLLVL.

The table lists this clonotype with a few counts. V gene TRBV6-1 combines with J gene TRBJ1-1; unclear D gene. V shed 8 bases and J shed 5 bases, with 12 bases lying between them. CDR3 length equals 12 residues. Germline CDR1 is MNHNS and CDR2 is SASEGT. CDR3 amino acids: CASLIPGTEAFF. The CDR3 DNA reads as TGTGCCAGCCTCATCCCGGGAACTGAAGCTTTCTTT.

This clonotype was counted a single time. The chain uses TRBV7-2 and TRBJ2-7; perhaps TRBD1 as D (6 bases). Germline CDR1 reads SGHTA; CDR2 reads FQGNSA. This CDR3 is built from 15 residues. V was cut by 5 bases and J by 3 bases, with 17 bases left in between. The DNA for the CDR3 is TGTGCCAGCAGCCCCGACAGGAGACTTCTCTACGAGCAGTACTTC. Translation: CASSPDRRLLYEQYF.